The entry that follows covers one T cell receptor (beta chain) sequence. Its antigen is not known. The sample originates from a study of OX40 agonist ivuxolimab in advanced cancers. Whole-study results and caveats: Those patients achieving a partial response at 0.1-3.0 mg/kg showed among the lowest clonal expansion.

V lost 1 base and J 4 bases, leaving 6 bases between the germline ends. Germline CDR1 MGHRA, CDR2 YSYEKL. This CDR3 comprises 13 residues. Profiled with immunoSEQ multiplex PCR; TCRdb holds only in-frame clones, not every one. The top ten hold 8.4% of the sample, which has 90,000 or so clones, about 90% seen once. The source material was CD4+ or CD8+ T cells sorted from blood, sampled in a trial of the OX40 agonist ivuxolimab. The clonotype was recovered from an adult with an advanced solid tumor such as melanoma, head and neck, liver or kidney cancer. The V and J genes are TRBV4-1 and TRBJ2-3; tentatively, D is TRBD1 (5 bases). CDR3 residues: CASSQVGADTQYF. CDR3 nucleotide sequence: TGCGCCAGCAGCCAAGTAGGGGCAGATACGCAGTATTTT.